The TCR beta chain under discussion was sequenced for a study of blood T cell repertoires in COVID-19. The wider study: The United States, Italy and Spain were the sources of the acute and convalescent COVID-19 samples. In each case, the material was cDNA or gDNA derived from T cells, B-cell-depleted T cells, or PBMCs.

The CDR3 length is 17 residues. CDR1 is MDHEN, CDR2 SYDVKM, per germline. Deletions cut 6 bases from V and 2 bases from J, with 22 bases between. Per the authors' pipeline: Amplification of reference gene primers was used by the study to estimate nucleated cell counts. Assay: immunoSEQ multiplex PCR; the TCRdb copy retains only in-frame clones and omits some. The D gene and trimming were derived from the DNA, and the V and J assignments and clone size from that table. Among over 100,000 clones listed, more than 60% were seen once. The sequenced sample consisted of peripheral blood. This TCR came from a woman aged 70-85 years with acute or convalescent COVID-19. The rearrangement links TRBV28 to TRBJ2-5; D gene uncertain. CDR3 region: CASSPPRGRLEQETQYF. The CDR3, as DNA: TGTGCCAGCAGCCCCCCCCGCGGCAGATTGGAACAAGAGACCCAGTACTTC.